This T cell receptor (beta chain) was retrieved from a study of beta chain features in type 1 diabetes. Whole-study findings and limits: TCRB rearrangement may or may not be influenced by HLA type; here this remained unresolved.

A remark on this clone: Antigen specificity is unknown.

CD4+ naive, central memory, regulatory and stem cell-like memory subsets were isolated by sorting on CD45RO/CCR7/CD25/CD127/CD95/CD27. cDNA synthesis used the whole RNA isolate, giving expressed TCRB sequences. TCRdb keeps only in-frame clones here, not all; method: immunoSEQ multiplex PCR. The sample consists of more than 130,000 clones, 6.9% of them appearing once. V was pared by 5 bases and J by 4 bases, with 14 bases between. The CDR3 is 14 residues long. From germline, CDR1 is MNHNS and CDR2 SASEGT. The material sequenced was central memory CD4+ T cells from blood. The rearrangement links TRBV6-1 to TRBJ1-1; maybe TRBD1 (6 bases). The clonotype originates from a woman under 40 in good health. CDR3 sequence: CASSTQGGSTEAFF. CDR3 sequence (DNA): TGTGCCAGCAGTACACAGGGAGGGAGCACTGAAGCTTTCTTT.